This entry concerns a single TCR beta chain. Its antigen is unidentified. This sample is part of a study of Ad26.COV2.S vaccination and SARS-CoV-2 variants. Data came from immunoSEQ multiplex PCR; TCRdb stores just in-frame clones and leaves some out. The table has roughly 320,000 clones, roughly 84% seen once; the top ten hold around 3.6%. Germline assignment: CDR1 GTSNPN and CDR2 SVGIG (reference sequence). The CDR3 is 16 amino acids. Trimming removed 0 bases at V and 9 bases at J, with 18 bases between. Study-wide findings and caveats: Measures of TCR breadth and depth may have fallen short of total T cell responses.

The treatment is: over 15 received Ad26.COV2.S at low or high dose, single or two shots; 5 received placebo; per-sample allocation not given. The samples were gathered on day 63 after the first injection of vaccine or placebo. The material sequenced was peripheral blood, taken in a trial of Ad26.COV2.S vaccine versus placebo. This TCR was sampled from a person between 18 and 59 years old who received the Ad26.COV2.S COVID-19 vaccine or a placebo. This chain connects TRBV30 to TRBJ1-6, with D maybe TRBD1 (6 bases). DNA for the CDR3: TGTGCCTGGAGTGTACACGATCTGGGGGGCGGTTCACCCCTCCACTTT. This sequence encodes CAWSVHDLGGGSPLHF. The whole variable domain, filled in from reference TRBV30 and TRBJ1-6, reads SQTIHQWPATLVQPVGSPLSLECTVEGTSNPNLYWYRQAAGRGLQLLFYSVGIGQISSEVPQNLSASRPQDRQFILSSKKLLLSDSGFYLCAWSVHDLGGGSPLHFGNGTRLTVT.